This T cell receptor (beta chain) was obtained from a study of T cells in Graves' hyperthyroidism and ophthalmopathy. Findings of the study overall: Ophthalmopathy got predicted by the model a median around six months before its onset.

Graves' hyperthyroidism is called stable when ophthalmopathy does not progress within 18 months. Hyperthyroidism, newly diagnosed and lasting under 2 months, affected patients aged 18 to 65. Clinical symptoms, serum thyroxine and TRAb, thyroid ultrasound and orbital computed tomography together formed the diagnostic basis. As to this clonotype: Its specificity is not known.

V lost 6 bases to trimming and J lost 1 base, with 15 bases between them. The CDR3 loop spans 15 amino acids. The germline V gene has CDR1 LNHDA and CDR2 SQIVND (reference sequence). Template material for amplifying TCR beta CDR3 regions consisted of RNA transcripts. A first-round RT-PCR of the TCR CDR3 used the HTBI primer set. MiXCR was run by TCRdb on the multiplex PCR reads, yielding one entry per CDR3 protein. Of roughly 700,000 distinct CDR3 sequences listed, 13% to 15% are singletons. The origin of this receptor is a woman aged 18-29 years with Graves' hyperthyroidism. V and J are TRBV19 and TRBJ1-1, with a tentative D call TRBD1 (5 bases). The sample taken for sequencing was blood. The CDR3 reads CASRPGLRGNTEAFF. CDR3 in DNA: TGTGCCAGTAGGCCTGGACTGAGGGGGAACACTGAAGCTTTCTTT.